The 10 T cell receptor beta chains presented below share a single source sample, sequenced in a study of T cells in Graves' hyperthyroidism and ophthalmopathy (dated by TCRdb to about 2019). The library was made by multiplex PCR. The data were produced on an Illumina HiSeq 2000. Amplification of TCR beta CDR3 regions was carried out from RNA transcripts. The TCR CDR3 was subjected to a first round of RT-PCR using the HTBI primer set and the Qiagen OneStep RT-PCR kit. TCRdb redid the processing of the public reads, applying fastp at Q25 and MiXCR, and retained in-frame beta chains. Records with the same CDR3 protein are collapsed into one entry carrying the most frequent genes and DNA. The sample table shows 660,000 or so distinct CDR3 sequences, and 20% to 25% are seen once. Roughly a third of the sample is in the top ten clones. Source material: blood. The receptor source for this set is a man aged 25 to 40 with Graves' ophthalmopathy.

Notes on this clonotype: An end of the junction does not agree with germline; a read error may underlie this. This chain connects TRBV6-1 to TRBJ1-1, with D unresolved. Germline CDR1 MNHNS, CDR2 SASEGT. CDR3 size: 12 residues. In nucleotides, the CDR3 is TGTGCCACCCGGATCGGGAACACTGGAGCTTTCTTT. Encoded protein: CATRIGNTGAFF.

A few counts support this clonotype. The gene calls are TRBV27 and TRBJ1-6; 7 bases fit TRBD1. Trimming removed 4 bases from V and 3 bases from J; junction bases left unmatched: 9. CDR3 length: 17 amino acids. From germline, CDR1 is MNHEY and CDR2 SMNVEV (reference sequence). CDR3 sequence: CASSSYRGDLYNSPLHF. In nucleotides, the CDR3 is TGTGCCAGCAGTTCATACAGGGGAGATCTCTATAATTCACCCCTCCACTTT.

The chain combines TRBV18 with TRBJ1-5; 11 bases line up with TRBD1. The V gene end was trimmed by 3 bases and the J gene end by 3 bases; junction bases not matched to a gene: 4. Per the germline V gene, CDR1 is KGHSH and CDR2 is LQKENI. The CDR3 length is 16 residues. CDR3 amino acids: CASSPRDRGDNQPQHF. The CDR3 DNA is TGTGCCAGCTCACCTCGGGACAGGGGGGACAATCAGCCCCAGCATTTT.

This clonotype turned up a few times. V is TRBV10-3 and J is TRBJ2-7; D may match TRBD1 or TRBD2 (5 bases each). V lost 11 bases to trimming and J lost 3 bases, with 17 bases between them. CDR1 is ENHRY, CDR2 SYGVKD, per germline. This CDR3 is 13 amino acids long. In DNA, the CDR3 is TGTGCCTCGTCCCGGGACGGCGGCTACGAGCAGTACTTC. It yields the protein CASSRDGGYEQYF.

In this sample, this clonotype turned up a few times. As DNA, the CDR3 is TGCGCCAGCAGCCGAGATACGACAGGGGACCCTGGAAACACCATATATTTT. Translation: CASSRDTTGDPGNTIYF. This chain joins TRBV5-1 and TRBJ1-3; 8 bases align to TRBD1. Germline V gene data show CDR1 as SGHRS and CDR2 as YFSETQ. The CDR3 covers 17 residues. V dropped 4 bases and J dropped 2; count of bases not matched to a gene: 11.

The rearrangement links TRBV5-1 to TRBJ2-1; a possible D gene is TRBD2 (5 bases). CDR3 size: 17 residues. Germline-derived CDR1 and CDR2 are SGHRS and YFSETQ. Trimming pared 0 bases from V and 10 bases from J, leaving 23 bases between. This CDR3 is CASSLGRGGGRMMEQFF. Here the CDR3 DNA reads TGCGCCAGCAGCTTGGGGAGAGGAGGAGGAAGAATGATGGAGCAGTTCTTC.

In this sample, this clonotype turned up many times. This chain uses TRBV7-2 with TRBJ2-1, with TRBD2 identical over 11 bases. From germline, CDR1 is SGHTA and CDR2 FQGNSA. V shed 0 bases and J 10 bases; nucleotides not matched to a gene: 14. This CDR3 is 18 amino acids long. The CDR3 bases are TGTGCCAGCAGCTTAGCCCCGACTAGCGGGAATCACCCGCGGGAGCAGTTCTTC. It is translated as CASSLAPTSGNHPREQFF.

This clonotype has ten or more counts. J is TRBJ2-7 and V is TRBV6-1; D remains ambiguous. Germline-derived CDR1 and CDR2 are MNHNS and SASEGT. V was trimmed by 5 bases and J by 3 bases, leaving 20 bases between them. This CDR3 spans 16 amino acids. The CDR3 DNA sequence: TGTGCCAGCAGTCCCCCCTTTTGGGAAGGCAACTACGAGCAGTACTTC. As protein: CASSPPFWEGNYEQYF.

This clonotype was detected ten times or more. This chain uses TRBV24-1 with TRBJ2-1; no clear D gene. Germline CDR1 is KGHDR and CDR2 is SFDVKD. V lost 2 bases, J lost 4 bases, and 11 bases lay in between. The CDR3 loop spans 15 amino acids. CDR3 coding DNA: TGTGCCACCAGTGATTGGTTAGAACCATACAATGAGCAGTTCTTC. Its protein is CATSDWLEPYNEQFF.

The chain has TRBV11-2 and TRBJ2-2; D is unclear. Germline V gene sequence: CDR1 SGHAT, CDR2 FQNNGV. Trimming stripped 0 bases from V and 0 bases from J, with 5 bases between. This CDR3 region has 15 residues. As DNA, the CDR3 is TGTGCCAGCAGCTTAGAACATGCGAACACCGGGGAGCTGTTTTTT. Amino acids: CASSLEHANTGELFF.